This TCR beta chain was sequenced for a study of blood T cell repertoires in COVID-19. Study at large: The United States, Italy and Spain provided the acute and convalescent COVID-19 samples.

The V gene lost 4 bases and the J gene lost 8 bases, with 21 bases spanning the gap. Germline lookup yields CDR1 SGHNT and CDR2 YYREEE (reference sequence). This CDR3 contains 15 residues. How the authors handled the data: The assay estimated nucleated cells by amplifying reference gene primers. Clones were sequenced by immunoSEQ multiplex PCR, and TCRdb holds only the in-frame ones, with some missing. Clonal size and the V and J genes are those of that table, whereas D and trimming came from the DNA. The sample yields roughly 65,000 clones, more than 80% seen once. Material: peripheral blood. This rearrangement joins TRBV5-4 to TRBJ1-2, with D tentatively TRBD1 (5 bases). The receptor was derived from an elderly woman with active or convalescent COVID-19. CDR3 loop: CASSLLGGGWNGYTF. The DNA of the CDR3 is TGTGCCAGCAGCCTCCTCGGGGGGGGATGGAACGGCTACACCTTC.